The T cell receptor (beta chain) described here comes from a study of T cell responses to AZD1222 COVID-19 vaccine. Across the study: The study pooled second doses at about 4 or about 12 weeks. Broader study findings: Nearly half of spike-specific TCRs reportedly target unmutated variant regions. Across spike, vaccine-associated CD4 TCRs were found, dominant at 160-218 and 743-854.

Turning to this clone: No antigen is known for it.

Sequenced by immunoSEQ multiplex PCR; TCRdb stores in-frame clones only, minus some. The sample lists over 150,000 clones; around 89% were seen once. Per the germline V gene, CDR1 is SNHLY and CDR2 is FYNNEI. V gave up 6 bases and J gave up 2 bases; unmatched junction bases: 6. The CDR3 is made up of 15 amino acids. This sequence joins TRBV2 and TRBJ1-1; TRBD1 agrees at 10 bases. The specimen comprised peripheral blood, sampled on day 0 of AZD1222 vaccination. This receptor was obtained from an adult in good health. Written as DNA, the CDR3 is TGTGCCAGCAGGTGGGGGACAGGGGCCAACACTGAAGCTTTCTTT. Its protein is CASRWGTGANTEAFF.